This T cell receptor beta chain comes out of a study of radiation and T cells in renal cell carcinoma. The V gene end was trimmed by 5 bases and the J gene end by 2 bases; junction bases not matched to a gene: 10. CDR1 and CDR2 from the germline V gene are SGHNT and YENEEA. The CDR3 runs to 16 residues. TCRdb's table, derived via immunoSEQ multiplex PCR, lists solely in-frame clones and lacks some. The table records fewer than 45,000 clones, 70% to 85% of them present only once. With regard to this clone: Its target is unknown.

Study results and caveats: Top tumor clonotypes rose in blood 2 weeks post-radiation, then contracted.

Indicated time point: blood 4 weeks post-SBRT, at nephrectomy. The treatment is: 15 Gy SBRT to primary tumor, nephrectomy 4 weeks later. Nephrectomy followed 15 Gy stereotactic body radiation by 4 weeks. This chain uses TRBV11-3 with TRBJ2-7; 9 bases agree with TRBD1. The source is a woman in her 70s with renal cell carcinoma. The material sequenced was blood, taken from a patient whose treatment included radiotherapy and nephrectomy. This CDR3 is CASSPGGQGPTYEQYF. In DNA, the CDR3 is TGTGCCAGCAGCCCCGGGGGACAGGGACCGACCTACGAGCAGTACTTC.